This T cell receptor beta chain stems from a study of blood T cell repertoires in COVID-19. Trimming at V came to 0 bases and at J to 1 base, leaving 1 base not matched to a gene. This CDR3 region has 16 residues. Germline CDR1 reads SGHDT; CDR2 reads YYEEEE. Libraries were prepared by immunoSEQ multiplex PCR; TCRdb keeps only in-frame clonotypes and omits some of them. The sample lists approximately 92,000 clones, about 86% occurring once. The rearrangement joins TRBV5-6 to TRBJ1-3; 10 bases map to TRBD1. This sequence was found in a man aged 60-69 years with acute or convalescent COVID-19. The specimen was peripheral blood. The CDR3 nucleotides read TGTGCCAGCAGCTTGGGGGGACAGGGGTCTGGAAACACCATATATTTT. Translating gives CASSLGGQGSGNTIYF.